These 22 T cell receptor beta chains originate from one sample sequenced in a study of T-cell reconstitution after alpha-beta-depleted transplantation in children. During its preparation, the TCRbeta library received unique molecular identifiers. TCRdb fed the PCR reads into MiXCR, producing one record per CDR3 protein. Among hundreds of thousands of distinct CDR3 sequences listed, 13% were seen once. The sample in question was PBMCs, mostly from graft donor cells, obtained 360 days after TCRalphabeta/CD19-depleted stem cell transplant. All receptors come from a male patient younger than 18 who had a stem cell transplant for acute myeloid leukemia, so the T cells may come from the graft donor.

The chain carries TRBV5-4 and TRBJ2-7; the match to TRBD2 covers 14 bases. This CDR3 has 16 amino acids. V dropped 5 bases and J dropped 5; count of bases not matched to a gene: 9. CDR1 is SGHNT and CDR2 is YYREEE in the germline V gene (reference sequence). The CDR3: CASSFPGLAGVHEQYF. The CDR3, as DNA: TGTGCCAGCAGTTTCCCGGGACTAGCGGGAGTTCACGAGCAGTACTTC.

The chain recombines TRBV5-1 with TRBJ2-1, with D possibly called TRBD1 or TRBD2 (5 bases each). The CDR3 has 14 residues. The germline V gene encodes CDR1 SGHRS and CDR2 YFSETQ. The V end was cut by 5 bases, the J end by 9 bases, with 18 bases between. DNA of the CDR3: TGCGCCAGCAGATGGGACCTTCTCAAGGGTGAGCAGTTCTTC. The encoded protein is CASRWDLLKGEQFF.

This clonotype was picked up many times. The gene calls are TRBV5-1 and TRBJ2-3; D remains ambiguous. V lost 0 bases and J 1 base, leaving 9 bases between the germline ends. CDR3 length: 15 amino acids. CDR1 and CDR2 from the germline V gene are SGHRS and YFSETQ. CDR3 sequence: CASSLVSDRTDTQYF. The CDR3 DNA sequence: TGCGCCAGCAGCTTGGTGTCCGACCGCACAGATACGCAGTATTTT.

This chain uses TRBV25-1 with TRBJ2-5; D call uncertain. Trimming cost V 6 bases and J 5 bases, with 7 bases left between them. In germline, CDR1 is MGHDK, CDR2 SYGVNS. The CDR3 spans 11 residues. The CDR3 here is CASRDWETQYF. CDR3 bases: TGTGCCAGCAGAGATTGGGAGACCCAGTACTTC.

In DNA, the CDR3 is TGTGCCAGCAGCTTACCGATACAGGGTGTGGTCCAAGAGACCCAGTACTTC. Protein: CASSLPIQGVVQETQYF. The chain employs TRBV7-2 and TRBJ2-5, with a weak D call TRBD1 (6 bases). The germline V gene has CDR1 SGHTA and CDR2 FQGNSA. V dropped 2 bases and J dropped 1 base, with 17 bases sitting between them. This CDR3 is 17 amino acids long.

This clonotype was recorded many times. This chain connects TRBV5-1 to TRBJ2-1; 7 bases line up with TRBD2. The CDR3 runs to 18 residues. Looked up from germline, CDR1 is SGHRS and CDR2 is YFSETQ. J lost 9 bases, V lost 2 bases, and 20 bases had no gene match. CDR3 region: CASSFRSLGPLGEGEQFF. In DNA form, the CDR3 reads TGCGCCAGCAGCTTCAGAAGTTTGGGACCTTTGGGGGAGGGTGAGCAGTTCTTC.

This chain joins TRBV20-1 and TRBJ2-7; D is perhaps TRBD2 (5 bases). V lost 1 base and J lost 0, with 10 bases in between. The CDR3 runs to 14 residues. Germline V CDR1 and CDR2: DFQATT, SNEGSKA (reference sequence). CDR3: CSARGPGFSYEQYF. As DNA, the CDR3 is TGCAGTGCTAGAGGGCCGGGATTCTCCTACGAGCAGTACTTC.

This chain connects TRBV9 to TRBJ2-3, with D maybe TRBD1 (5 bases). CDR1 is SGDLS and CDR2 is YYNGEE in the germline V gene. The V end was cut by 1 base, the J end by 1 base, with 7 bases between. This CDR3 contains 14 residues. This CDR3 reads CASSVFRGTDTQYF. The DNA of the CDR3 is TGTGCCAGCAGCGTATTCAGGGGCACAGATACGCAGTATTTT. Full variable domain (remainder filled in from reference TRBV9 and TRBJ2-3): DSGVTQTPKHLITATGQRVTLRCSPRSGDLSVYWYQQSLDQGLQFLIQYYNGEERAKGNILERFSAQQFPDLHSELNLSSLELGDSALYFCASSVFRGTDTQYFGPGTRLTVL.

This clonotype has just a few counts. CDR3 protein: CASSLVRVGGQPQHF. The CDR3 nucleotides are TGTGCCAGCAGCTTGGTCAGGGTTGGTGGGCAGCCCCAGCATTTT. J is TRBJ1-5 and V is TRBV7-2; D perhaps matches TRBD1 (5 bases). The CDR3 totals 15 residues. The germline V gene encodes CDR1 SGHTA and CDR2 FQGNSA. Trimming removed 3 bases from V and 7 bases from J, with 16 bases in between.

This clonotype was observed a few times. The gene calls are TRBV4-2 and TRBJ2-7, with TRBD1 matching 8 bases. Germline lookup yields CDR1 LGHNA and CDR2 YNFKEQ. V was clipped by 2 bases and J by 5 bases; unmatched bases: 5. This CDR3 region has 14 residues. The CDR3 DNA reads TGTGCCAGCAGCCAAAGCTACAGGGGGAACGAGCAGTACTTC. This encodes CASSQSYRGNEQYF.

The chain combines TRBV2 with TRBJ2-7; the D call may be TRBD1 or TRBD2 (5 bases each). The CDR3 covers 15 residues. Trimming took 3 bases from V and 2 from J, leaving 14 bases between them. Germline CDR1 and CDR2: SNHLY and FYNNEI. CDR3 sequence (DNA): TGTGCCAGCAGTGATGAGGGGACGGATCCCTACGAGCAGTACTTC. Translation: CASSDEGTDPYEQYF.

V usage is TRBV15 and J usage is TRBJ1-2; TRBD1 matches at 7 bases. CDR3 length equals 16 residues. CDR1 is LNHNV and CDR2 is YYDKDF in the germline V gene (reference sequence). J was trimmed by 0 bases and V by 4 bases; bases with no gene match: 8. The CDR3 region is CATSNMGQGANYGYTF. The CDR3 coding sequence is TGTGCCACCAGCAACATGGGCCAGGGGGCTAACTATGGCTACACCTTC.

This clonotype was found a few times. The chain combines TRBV5-6 with TRBJ1-3; D remains ambiguous. Deletions cut 5 bases from V and 2 bases from J, with 11 bases between. The CDR3 is 14 amino acids. Germline V gene data show CDR1 as SGHDT and CDR2 as YYEEEE. The CDR3 loop reads CASSTGLPGNTIYF. The CDR3 coding sequence is TGTGCCAGCAGTACGGGATTACCTGGAAACACCATATATTTT.

This clonotype was seen a handful of times. The chain recombines TRBV7-8 with TRBJ1-5, with no clear D. V was cut by 2 bases and J by 0 bases, with 5 bases left in between. CDR1 is SGHVS and CDR2 is FQNEAQ in the germline V gene. The CDR3 has 14 residues. CDR3 loop: CASSLLFSNQPQHF. The CDR3 nucleotides are TGTGCCAGCAGCTTATTGTTTAGCAATCAGCCCCAGCATTTT. The complete variable domain, with remaining parts taken from reference TRBV7-8 and TRBJ1-5, reads GAGVSQSPRYKVAKRGQDVALRCDPISGHVSLFWYQQALGQGPEFLTYFQNEAQLDKSGLPSDRFFAERPEGSVSTLKIQRTQQEDSAVYLCASSLLFSNQPQHFGDGTRLSIL.

The table lists this clonotype with a few counts. This chain links TRBV7-2 with TRBJ2-1; 8 bases line up with TRBD2. V lost 1 base and J lost 9; bases outside the gene matches: 5. The CDR3 has 14 residues. Germline V gives CDR1 SGHTA, CDR2 FQGNSA. The CDR3: CASSLERERGEQFF. The CDR3 region has the DNA TGTGCCAGCAGCTTAGAGCGGGAGCGCGGTGAGCAGTTCTTC.

CDR3 sequence reads: CASSLSGRGDNEQFF. DNA for the CDR3: TGTGCCAGCAGCTTGAGCGGGAGAGGGGACAATGAGCAGTTCTTC. The genes are TRBV5-6 and TRBJ2-1; 8 nucleotides match TRBD2. The junction had 5 bases not matched to a gene; V was cut back by 1 base and J by 5 bases. This CDR3 contains 15 residues. The germline V gene has CDR1 SGHDT and CDR2 YYEEEE.

In its sample, this clonotype was seen many times. The chain employs TRBV3-1 and TRBJ2-7; TRBD2 is a possible D gene (5 bases). V gave up 1 base and J gave up 2 bases, with 18 bases separating them. Germline values: CDR1 LGHDT, CDR2 YNNKEL (reference sequence). The length of the CDR3 is 17 residues. CDR3 DNA: TGTGCCAGCAGCCAAGTGATTGCGGGTCCGTCACCCTACGAGCAGTACTTC. Protein sequence: CASSQVIAGPSPYEQYF.

The chain combines TRBV18 with TRBJ2-2; 9 bases are shared with TRBD1. CDR1 KGHSH and CDR2 LQKENI come from the germline V gene. The junction had 9 bases not matched to a gene; V was cut back by 6 bases and J by 4 bases. The CDR3 is made up of 16 amino acids. This chain's CDR3 is CASSSLGQGTTGELFF. CDR3 coding DNA: TGTGCCAGCTCCTCACTGGGACAGGGAACCACCGGGGAGCTGTTTTTT.

This clonotype showed up many times. The chain is built from TRBV20-1 and TRBJ2-5, with D possibly being TRBD1 (7 bases). Germline V lookup: CDR1 DFQATT, CDR2 SNEGSKA (reference sequence). Trimming took off 6 bases at V and 2 bases at J, with 16 bases between the two ends. The CDR3 is made up of 14 amino acids. The CDR3 nucleotides read TGCAGTGCACCTATTCAGGGGGGACAAGAGACCCAGTACTTC. Translating it yields CSAPIQGGQETQYF.

In this sample, this clonotype turned up many times. The chain combines TRBV14 with TRBJ2-1, with D unclear. The germline CDR1 and CDR2 sequences are SGHDN and FVKESK. This CDR3 has 12 residues. V lost 4 bases and J lost 8, with 9 bases in between. The DNA of the CDR3 is TGTGCCAGCAGCCGACGACTCTATGAGCAGTTCTTC. This translates into CASSRRLYEQFF.

The chain couples TRBV27 to TRBJ2-7; TRBD2 matches 7 bases. Germline lookup yields CDR1 MNHEY and CDR2 SMNVEV (reference sequence). This CDR3 is 14 amino acids long. V dropped 5 bases and J dropped 3; count of bases not matched to a gene: 7. CDR3 in amino acids: CASSLVGLNYEQYF. CDR3 DNA sequence: TGTGCCAGCAGTCTTGTGGGACTAAACTACGAGCAGTACTTC.

This clonotype came up many times. A read error may account for a junction end that differs from germline. The chain links TRBV7-2 to TRBJ2-5; 8 bases agree with TRBD2. The CDR3 contains 17 residues. Per the germline V gene, CDR1 is SGHTA and CDR2 is FQGNSA. CDR3 sequence reads: CASSLILAGGYQKTQYF. Written as DNA, the CDR3 is TGTGCCAGCAGCCTGATTTTGGCGGGAGGTTACCAAAAGACCCAGTACTTC. Based on the CDR3 plus reference TRBV7-2 and TRBJ2-5, the full variable domain is GAGVSQSPSNKVTEKGKDVELRCDPISGHTALYWYRQSLGQGLEFLIYFQGNSAPDKSGLPSDRFSAERTGGSVSTLTIQRTQQEDSAVYLCASSLILAGGYQKTQYFGPGTRLLVL.